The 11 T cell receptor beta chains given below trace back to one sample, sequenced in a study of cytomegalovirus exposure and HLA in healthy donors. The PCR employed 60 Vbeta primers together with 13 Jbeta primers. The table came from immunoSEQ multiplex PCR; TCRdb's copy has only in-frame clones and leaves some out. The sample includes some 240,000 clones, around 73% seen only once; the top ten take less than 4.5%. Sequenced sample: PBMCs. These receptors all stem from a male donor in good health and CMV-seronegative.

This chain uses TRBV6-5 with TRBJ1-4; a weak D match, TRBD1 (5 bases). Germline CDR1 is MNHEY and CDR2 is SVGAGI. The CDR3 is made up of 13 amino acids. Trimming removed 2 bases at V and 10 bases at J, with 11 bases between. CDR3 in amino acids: CASSYRGPGKLFF. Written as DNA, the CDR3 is TGTGCCAGCAGTTACAGGGGTCCTGGAAAACTGTTTTTT.

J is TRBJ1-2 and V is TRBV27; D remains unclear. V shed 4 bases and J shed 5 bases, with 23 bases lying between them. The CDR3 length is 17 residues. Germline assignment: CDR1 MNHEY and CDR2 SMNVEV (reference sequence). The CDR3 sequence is CASSWAADPGRGYGYTF. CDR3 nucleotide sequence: TGTGCCAGCAGTTGGGCCGCCGATCCGGGGAGAGGATATGGCTACACCTTC.

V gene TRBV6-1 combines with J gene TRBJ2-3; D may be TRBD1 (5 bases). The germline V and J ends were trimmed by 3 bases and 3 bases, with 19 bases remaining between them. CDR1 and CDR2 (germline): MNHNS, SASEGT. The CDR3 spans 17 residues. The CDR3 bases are TGTGCCAGCAGTGATAACGTGGGCAGGGCTTATACAGATACGCAGTATTTT. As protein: CASSDNVGRAYTDTQYF.

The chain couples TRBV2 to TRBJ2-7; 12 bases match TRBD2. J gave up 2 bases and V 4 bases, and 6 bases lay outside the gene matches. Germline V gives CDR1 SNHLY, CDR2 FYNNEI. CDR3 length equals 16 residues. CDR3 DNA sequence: TGTGCCAGCAGTGGGGCTGGACTAGCGGGAACCTACGAGCAGTACTTC. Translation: CASSGAGLAGTYEQYF.

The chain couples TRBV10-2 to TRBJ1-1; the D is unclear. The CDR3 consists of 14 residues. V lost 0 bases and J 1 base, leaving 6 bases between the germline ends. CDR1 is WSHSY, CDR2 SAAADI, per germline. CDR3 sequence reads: CASSESVGNTEAFF. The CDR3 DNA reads TGCGCCAGCAGTGAGTCGGTCGGGAACACTGAAGCTTTCTTT.

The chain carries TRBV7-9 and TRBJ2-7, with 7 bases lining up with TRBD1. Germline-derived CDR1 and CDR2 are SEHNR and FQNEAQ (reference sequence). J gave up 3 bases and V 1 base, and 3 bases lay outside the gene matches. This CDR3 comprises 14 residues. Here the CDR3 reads CASSLDGDSYEQYF. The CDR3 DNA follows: TGTGCCAGCAGCTTAGACGGGGACAGCTACGAGCAGTACTTC.

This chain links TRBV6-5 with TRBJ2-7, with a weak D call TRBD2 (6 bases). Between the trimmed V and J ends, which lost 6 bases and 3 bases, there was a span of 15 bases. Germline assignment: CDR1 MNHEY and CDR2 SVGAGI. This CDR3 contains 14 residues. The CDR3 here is CASRDYPHLYEQYF. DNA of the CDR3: TGTGCCAGCAGGGACTACCCTCACCTCTACGAGCAGTACTTC.

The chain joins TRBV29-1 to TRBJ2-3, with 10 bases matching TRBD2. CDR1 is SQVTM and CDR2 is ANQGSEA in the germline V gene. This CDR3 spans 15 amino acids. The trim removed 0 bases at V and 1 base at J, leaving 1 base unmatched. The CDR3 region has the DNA TGCAGCGTTGAAGAGGGGACTAGCGGCACAGATACGCAGTATTTT. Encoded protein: CSVEEGTSGTDTQYF.

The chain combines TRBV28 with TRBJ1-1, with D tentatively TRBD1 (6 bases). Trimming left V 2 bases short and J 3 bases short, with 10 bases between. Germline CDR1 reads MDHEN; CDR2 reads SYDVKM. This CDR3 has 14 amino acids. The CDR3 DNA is TGTGCCAGCAGTTTACTTAGGGGGTACACTGAAGCTTTCTTT. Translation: CASSLLRGYTEAFF.

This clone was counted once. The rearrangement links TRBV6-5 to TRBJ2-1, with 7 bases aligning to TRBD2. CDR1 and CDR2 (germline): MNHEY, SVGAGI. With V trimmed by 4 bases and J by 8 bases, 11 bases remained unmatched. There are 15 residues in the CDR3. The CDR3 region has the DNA TGTGCCAGCAGTTCGTCTAGCGGTATTAAGGATGAGCAGTTCTTC. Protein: CASSSSSGIKDEQFF.

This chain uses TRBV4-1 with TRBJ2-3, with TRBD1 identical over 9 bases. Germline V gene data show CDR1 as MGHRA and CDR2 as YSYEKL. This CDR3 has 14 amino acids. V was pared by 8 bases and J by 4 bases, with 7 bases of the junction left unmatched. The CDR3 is CASSPGQGPDTQYF. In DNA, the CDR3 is TGCGCCAGCTCTCCGGGACAGGGACCAGATACGCAGTATTTT.